This TCR beta chain is from a study of response to subunit inactivated influenza vaccine. TCRdb recomputed calls from the RT-PCR reads with MiXCR, one row per CDR3 protein. The table lists under 550,000 distinct CDR3 sequences, under 9% of them singletons. This CDR3 has 16 amino acids. V lost 1 base and J 3 bases, leaving 16 bases between the germline ends. Germline V lookup: CDR1 SGHTA, CDR2 FQGNSA. Sequences were derived from PBMCs from blood, sampled around 25 months after vaccination. The rearrangement uses TRBV7-2 and TRBJ2-7; D might be TRBD2 (6 bases). The receptor's source is a man aged 45 to 70 who received an inactivated influenza vaccine. The CDR3 sequence: CASSLVYGSGHYEQYF. The CDR3 coding sequence is TGTGCCAGCAGCTTAGTATACGGGAGTGGCCACTACGAGCAGTACTTC.